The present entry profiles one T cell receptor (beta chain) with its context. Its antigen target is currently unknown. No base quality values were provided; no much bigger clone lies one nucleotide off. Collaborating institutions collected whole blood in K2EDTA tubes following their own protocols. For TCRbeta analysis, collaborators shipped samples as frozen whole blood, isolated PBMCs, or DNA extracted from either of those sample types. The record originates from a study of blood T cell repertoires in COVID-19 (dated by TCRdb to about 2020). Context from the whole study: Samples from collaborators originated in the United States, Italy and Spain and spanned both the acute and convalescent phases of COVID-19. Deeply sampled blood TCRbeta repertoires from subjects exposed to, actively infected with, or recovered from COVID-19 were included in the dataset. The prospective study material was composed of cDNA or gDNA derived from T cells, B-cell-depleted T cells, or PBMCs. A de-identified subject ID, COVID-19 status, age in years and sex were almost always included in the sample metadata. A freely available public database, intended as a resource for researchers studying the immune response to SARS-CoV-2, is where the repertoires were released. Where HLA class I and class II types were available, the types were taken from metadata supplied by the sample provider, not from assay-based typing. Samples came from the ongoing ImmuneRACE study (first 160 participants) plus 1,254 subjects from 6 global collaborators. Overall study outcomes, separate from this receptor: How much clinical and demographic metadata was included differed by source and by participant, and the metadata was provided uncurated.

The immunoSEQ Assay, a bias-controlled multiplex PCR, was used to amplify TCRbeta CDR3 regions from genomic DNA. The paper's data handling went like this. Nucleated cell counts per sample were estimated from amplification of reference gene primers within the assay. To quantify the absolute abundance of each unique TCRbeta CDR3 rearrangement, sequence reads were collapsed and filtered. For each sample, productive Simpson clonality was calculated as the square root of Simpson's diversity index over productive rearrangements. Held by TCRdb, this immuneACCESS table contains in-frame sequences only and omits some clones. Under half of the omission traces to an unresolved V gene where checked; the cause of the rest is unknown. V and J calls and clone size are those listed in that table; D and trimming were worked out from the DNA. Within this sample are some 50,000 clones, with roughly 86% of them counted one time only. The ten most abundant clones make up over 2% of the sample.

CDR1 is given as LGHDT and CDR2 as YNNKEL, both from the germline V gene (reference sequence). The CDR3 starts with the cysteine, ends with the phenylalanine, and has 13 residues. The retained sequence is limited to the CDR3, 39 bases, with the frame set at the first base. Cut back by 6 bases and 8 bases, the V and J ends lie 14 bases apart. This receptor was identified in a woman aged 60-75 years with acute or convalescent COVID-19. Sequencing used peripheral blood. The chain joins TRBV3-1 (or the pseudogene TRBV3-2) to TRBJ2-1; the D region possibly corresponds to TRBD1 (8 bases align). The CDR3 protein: CASSRTGGDEQFF. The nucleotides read TGTGCCAGCAGTCGCACAGGGGGGGATGAGCAGTTCTTC.